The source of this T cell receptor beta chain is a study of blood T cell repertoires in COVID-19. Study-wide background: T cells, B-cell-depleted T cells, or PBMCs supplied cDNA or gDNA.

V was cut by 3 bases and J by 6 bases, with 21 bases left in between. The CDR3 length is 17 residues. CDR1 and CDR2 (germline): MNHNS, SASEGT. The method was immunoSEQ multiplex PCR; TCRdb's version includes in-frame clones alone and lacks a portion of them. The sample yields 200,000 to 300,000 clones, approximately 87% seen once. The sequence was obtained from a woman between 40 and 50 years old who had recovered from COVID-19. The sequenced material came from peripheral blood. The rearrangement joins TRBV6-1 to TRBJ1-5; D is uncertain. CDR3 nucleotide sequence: TGTGCCAGCAGTGAGTTCGGAGACCCCTTATCGGGTCAGCCCCAGCATTTT. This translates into CASSEFGDPLSGQPQHF.